The source of this TCR beta chain is a study of T-cell memory formation after mild COVID-19. Study-wide background: TCR clusters showed largely donor specificity.

TCRdb itself ran the 5' RACE reads through MiXCR, one entry per CDR3 protein. The table has a few hundred thousand distinct CDR3 sequences, over 9.5% seen once. General study points: The study detected some responding clones in pre-infection memory, suggesting cross-reactive memory joined. Balance between CD4 and CD8 was seen in clones contracting day 15 to 85, and a CD4+ lean was seen in later expanders.

Only a few counts were recorded for this clonotype. Its antigen is undetermined. Sequencing was done on a sample of PBMCs or a T cell subset sorted from them (not recorded which). This TCR was recovered from a man between 18 and 35 years old who had mild COVID-19 (a few samples of this study predate the infection). Cell type and time point are not known.

The CDR3 sequence: CASNPRSTSGQETQYF. The CDR3 DNA reads TGTGCCAGCAACCCGAGGTCGACTAGCGGTCAAGAGACCCAGTACTTC. The chain has TRBV7-2 and TRBJ2-5; 9 nucleotides agree with TRBD2. CDR1 and CDR2 (germline): SGHTA, FQGNSA. J gave up 2 bases and V 7 bases, and 11 bases lay outside the gene matches. The CDR3 spans 16 residues.